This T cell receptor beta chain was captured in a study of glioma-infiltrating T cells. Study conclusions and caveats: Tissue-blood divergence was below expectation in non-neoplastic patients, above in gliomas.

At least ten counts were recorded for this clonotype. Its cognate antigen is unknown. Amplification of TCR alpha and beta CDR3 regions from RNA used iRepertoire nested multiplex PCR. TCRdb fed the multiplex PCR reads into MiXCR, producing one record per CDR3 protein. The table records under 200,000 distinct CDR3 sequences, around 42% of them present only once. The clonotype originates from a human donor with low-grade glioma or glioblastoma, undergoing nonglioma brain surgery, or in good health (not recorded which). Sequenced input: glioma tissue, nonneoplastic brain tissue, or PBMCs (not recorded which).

CDR3 loop: CASSPFRQVNEQFF. CDR3 nucleotides: TGTGCCAGCAGCCCATTCCGACAGGTCAATGAGCAGTTCTTC. The chain carries TRBV7-9 and TRBJ2-1, with D tentatively TRBD1 (6 bases). With 5 bases removed from V and 6 bases from J, the gap between germline ends came to 14 bases. The CDR3 sequence is 14 residues long. Germline assignment: CDR1 SEHNR and CDR2 FQNEAQ (reference sequence).